The 16 T cell receptor beta chains reported below all come from one sample, sequenced in a study of cytomegalovirus exposure and HLA in healthy donors. Primers included in the PCR were 60 Vbeta and 13 Jbeta primers. Sequencing used immunoSEQ multiplex PCR; TCRdb keeps in-frame clones, though not all of them. This table has tens of thousands of clones, 72% appearing once. Sequencing was carried out using PBMCs. The receptors were sampled from a man aged 30-40 years in good health and CMV-seronegative.

A few counts support this clone. The chain links TRBV10-1 to TRBJ2-3; TRBD1 aligns across 7 bases. V was pared by 6 bases and J by 0 bases, with 6 bases of the junction left unmatched. Looked up from germline, CDR1 is WNHNN and CDR2 is SYGVQD (reference sequence). The CDR3 length is 15 residues. This CDR3 is CASSPLGQSTDTQYF. CDR3 coding DNA: TGCGCCAGCAGCCCGTTGGGACAGAGCACAGATACGCAGTATTTT.

The chain has TRBV5-4 and TRBJ2-7, with D possibly matching TRBD2 (5 bases). Germline CDR1 reads SGHNT; CDR2 reads YYREEE (reference sequence). The CDR3 extends over 13 amino acids. Trimming pared 4 bases from V and 1 base from J, leaving 9 bases between. CDR3 DNA sequence: TGTGCCAGCAGCACGGACTCTTCCTACGAGCAGTACTTC. It translates to CASSTDSSYEQYF.

The chain links TRBV12-5 to TRBJ1-5, with D possibly TRBD1 on 5 matching bases. Germline CDR1 and CDR2: LGHNT and FRNRAP. The CDR3 extends over 15 amino acids. Trimming pared 2 bases from V and 5 bases from J, leaving 13 bases between. The CDR3 region has the DNA TGTGCTAGTGGTTTGTACGGCGGAGGGGATCAGCCCCAGCATTTT. Residues: CASGLYGGGDQPQHF. Full variable domain (missing parts from reference TRBV12-5 and TRBJ1-5): DARVTQTPRHKVTEMGQEVTMRCQPILGHNTVFWYRQTMMQGLELLAYFRNRAPLDDSGMPKDRFSAEMPDATLATLKIQPSEPRDSAVYFCASGLYGGGDQPQHFGDGTRLSIL.

The chain is built from TRBV30 and TRBJ1-5, with 8 bases aligning to TRBD1. CDR1 and CDR2 (germline): GTSNPN, SVGIG (reference sequence). Trimming took 4 bases from V and 4 from J; bases not matched to a gene: 3. This CDR3 comprises 13 residues. CDR3 in DNA: TGTGCCTGGACCGGACAGGGTAATCAGCCCCAGCATTTT. Protein sequence: CAWTGQGNQPQHF.

This clone was recorded a few times. The chain is built from TRBV6-5 and TRBJ1-4, with 8 nucleotides matching TRBD1. The CDR3 sequence is 14 residues long. The V and J ends lost 0 bases and 8 bases, in that order; junction bases with no gene match: 2. Per the germline V gene, CDR1 is MNHEY and CDR2 is SVGAGI. The CDR3 spells CASSYSRTGEKLFF. The CDR3 DNA follows: TGTGCCAGCAGTTACTCGAGGACAGGGGAAAAACTGTTTTTT.

The chain is built from TRBV19 and TRBJ1-1; maybe TRBD1 (6 bases). Germline loops: CDR1 LNHDA, CDR2 SQIVND (reference sequence). The CDR3 contains 15 residues. The V and J ends lost 5 bases and 0 bases respectively, with 13 bases between them. The CDR3 coding sequence is TGTGCCAGTAGTTTCAGACAGGACATGAACACTGAAGCTTTCTTT. As protein: CASSFRQDMNTEAFF.

The V call is TRBV27, the J call TRBJ2-5; 7 bases line up with TRBD1. The CDR3 loop spans 15 amino acids. V shed 4 bases and J 5 bases; nucleotides not matched to a gene: 10. The germline V gene encodes CDR1 MNHEY and CDR2 SMNVEV (reference sequence). CDR3 nucleotides: TGTGCCAGCAGTTCCCTAGGGGGCGGAAGGGAGACCCAGTACTTC. Its translation: CASSSLGGGRETQYF.

The chain links TRBV7-8 to TRBJ1-3; D perhaps matches TRBD1 (5 bases). The V and J ends lost 1 base and 0 bases respectively, with 13 bases between them. Germline CDR1 and CDR2: SGHVS and FQNEAQ. This CDR3 spans 17 amino acids. The CDR3 DNA sequence: TGTGCCAGCAGCTTAGTGGGTCCCCAGGGCTCTGGAAACACCATATATTTT. This sequence encodes CASSLVGPQGSGNTIYF.

The V and J genes are TRBV18 and TRBJ1-1, with 9 bases fitting TRBD1. CDR1 and CDR2 from the germline V gene are KGHSH and LQKENI. The CDR3 length is 17 residues. V gave up 4 bases and J gave up 4 bases; unmatched junction bases: 13. The CDR3 region is CASSLPGTGSYRTEAFF. CDR3 DNA: TGTGCCAGCTCACTCCCGGGGACAGGGTCTTATCGCACTGAAGCTTTCTTT.

The genes are TRBV4-2 and TRBJ2-2; unclear D gene. Between the trimmed V and J ends, which lost 4 bases and 2 bases, there was a span of 8 bases. In germline, CDR1 is LGHNA, CDR2 YNFKEQ. This CDR3 is built from 14 residues. The DNA of the CDR3 is TGTGCCAGCAGCCTGAATAGAAACACCGGGGAGCTGTTTTTT. Its protein is CASSLNRNTGELFF.

For this clone: Sequence at one end of the junction differs from germline and may be a read error. The chain employs TRBV7-9 and TRBJ2-3; 8 bases line up with TRBD2. The germline gives CDR1 SEHNR, CDR2 FQNEAQ (reference sequence). CDR3 length: 14 residues. This chain's CDR3 is CASSQAGATDPQYF. The CDR3 DNA sequence: TGTGCCAGCAGCCAAGCGGGAGCCACAGATCCGCAGTATTTT.

A few counts support this clone. This chain joins TRBV11-2 and TRBJ1-2; D ambiguous. The length of the CDR3 is 16 residues. Germline lookup yields CDR1 SGHAT and CDR2 FQNNGV. The V gene lost 1 base and the J gene lost 4 bases, with 16 bases spanning the gap. The CDR3 here is CASSLAGRETSYGYTF. The CDR3, as DNA: TGTGCCAGCAGCTTAGCGGGGAGAGAGACTAGCTATGGCTACACCTTC.

The chain links TRBV30 to TRBJ1-3; D is ambiguous. Trimming cost V 6 bases and J 0 bases, with 6 bases left between them. Germline V gene data show CDR1 as GTSNPN and CDR2 as SVGIG (reference sequence). The CDR3 is 12 amino acids. CDR3 sequence (DNA): TGTGCCTGCGGTCCCTCTGGAAACACCATATATTTT. Protein sequence: CACGPSGNTIYF.

This chain connects TRBV6-1 to TRBJ2-7; 8 bases agree with TRBD2. V dropped 6 bases and J dropped 3; count of bases not matched to a gene: 10. Per the germline V gene, CDR1 is MNHNS and CDR2 is SASEGT. The CDR3 totals 15 residues. CDR3 in DNA: TGTGCCAGCAGCACCGGGGATAGCGGGATCTACGAGCAGTACTTC. This codes for CASSTGDSGIYEQYF.

The CDR3 here is CASSQEINHSGNTIYF. CDR3 in DNA: TGTGCCAGCAGCCAAGAGATTAATCACAGTGGAAACACCATATATTTT. The gene calls are TRBV4-2 and TRBJ1-3; D is unclear. The V and J ends lost 0 bases and 3 bases respectively, with 12 bases between them. Germline V lookup: CDR1 LGHNA, CDR2 YNFKEQ. CDR3 length equals 16 residues.

The rearrangement uses TRBV2 and TRBJ2-3; maybe TRBD2 (5 bases). V lost 6 bases and J lost 2, with 18 bases in between. Per the germline V gene, CDR1 is SNHLY and CDR2 is FYNNEI. This CDR3 is 16 amino acids long. The CDR3 DNA is TGTGCCAGCAGCGAGTCCCAGCGGATGAACACAGATACGCAGTATTTT. Amino acid sequence: CASSESQRMNTDTQYF.